Listed below are T cell receptor beta chains from one sample, sequenced in a study of blood T cell repertoires in COVID-19. Libraries were prepared by immunoSEQ multiplex PCR; TCRdb keeps only in-frame clonotypes and omits some of them. The table shows under 350,000 clones, with 65% to 90% occurring only once. Sequencing input: PBMCs or T cells enriched from blood (not recorded which). The receptors derive from a woman aged 40-49 years with acute COVID-19. CDR3s include the opening cysteine and the closing phenylalanine or tryptophan. A D gene is named only where the DNA matches it firmly. Clone size is stated in some rows and not others, as once, few, many or a class when expanded.

>TRBJ2-2|-|TRBD1|TRBV9
TGTGCCAGCAGCGTCGGGACAGGGGGTTTACCAAACACCGGGGAGCTGTTTTTT
CASSVGTGGLPNTGELFF
>TRBJ1-5|-|TRBD1|TRBV19
TGTGCCAGTAGGAGGGACAGGGGAGAGAATCAGCCCCAGCATTTT
CASRRDRGENQPQHF
>TRBJ2-6|-|-|TRBV5-1
TGCGCCAGCAGCTTGACAGGGACGATCGGGGCCAACGTCCTGACTTTC
CASSLTGTIGANVLTF
>TRBJ2-7|-|TRBD1|TRBV6-5
TGTGCCAGCAGGAAGCTGACAGGGGTCGAGCAGTACTTC
CASRKLTGVEQYF
>TRBJ1-6|-|TRBD1|TRBV18
TGTGCCAGCTCACCAAAGTGGGACAGTAATTCACCCCTCCACTTT
CASSPKWDSNSPLHF
>TRBJ1-2|-|-|TRBV19
TGTGCCAGTAGTCCCGGGGGATATCATGGCTACACCTTC
CASSPGGYHGYTF
>TRBJ1-1|few|TRBD1|TRBV3-1/TRBV3-2
TGTGCCAGCAGCCAAACAGGGGGCCTAGCTTTCTTT
CASSQTGGLAFF
>TRBJ2-3|-|-|TRBV7-2
TGTGCCAGCTCTGAGCCTAGCACAGATACGCAGTATTTT
CASSEPSTDTQYF
>TRBJ2-5|-|TRBD2|TRBV6-4
TGTGCCAGCAGTCGAGGACTAGCGGCGGGGGAGACCCAGTACTTC
CASSRGLAAGETQYF
>TRBJ1-1|-|TRBD1|TRBV18
TGTGCCAGCTCACCTTTTACAGGGGACACTGAAGCTTTCTTT
CASSPFTGDTEAFF
>TRBJ1-6|-|-|TRBV6-1
TGTGCCAGCGGTGACACAAGTAATTCACCCCTCCACTTT
CASGDTSNSPLHF
>TRBJ2-4|-|-|TRBV6-5
TGTGCCATATCTATCGAGCCCGGGTACATTCAGTACTTC
CAISIEPGYIQYF
>TRBJ1-2|-|TRBD1|TRBV9
TGTGCCAGCAGTATAGGGACAGGGGGAGCAGCTAACTATGGCTACACCTTC
CASSIGTGGAANYGYTF
>TRBJ2-7|-|-|TRBV29-1
TGCAGCGTCCAAGAGGCGGGGCTATACGAGCAGTACTTC
CSVQEAGLYEQYF
>TRBJ2-1|-|-|TRBV28
TGTGCCAGCAGTCCCCTATCGTGGTTCGGCAATGAGCAGTTCTTC
CASSPLSWFGNEQFF
>TRBJ1-3|-|TRBD1|TRBV7-9
TGTGCCAGCAGCCTACGACAGGGACCCTCTGGAAACACCATATATTTT
CASSLRQGPSGNTIYF
>TRBJ1-5|-|-|TRBV7-2
TGTGCCAGCAGCTTACGGACTGTGTCTCAGCCCCAGCATTTT
CASSLRTVSQPQHF
>TRBJ2-7|-|TRBD1|TRBV5-4
TGTGCCAGCAGCTTGTGGGACAGGGAATACGGGCAGTACTTC
CASSLWDREYGQYF
>TRBJ2-7|-|-|TRBV7-6
TGTGCCAGCGGGAGAGGGGGAAACTCCTACGAGCAGTACTTC
CASGRGGNSYEQYF
>TRBJ2-3|-|TRBD1|TRBV7-2
TGTGCCAGCAGCACAGGACAGGGCTGGGATACGCAGTATTTT
CASSTGQGWDTQYF
>TRBJ2-3|-|-|TRBV5-5
TGTGCCAGCAGCCCTCCGACCGAGGCCTTTAGTCGCACAGATACGCAGTATTTT
CASSPPTEAFSRTDTQYF
>TRBJ1-1|-|-|TRBV7-2
TGTGCCAGCAGCTTAGTGGGGGCAGAGATCACTGAAGCTTTCTTT
CASSLVGAEITEAFF
>TRBJ1-1|-|-|TRBV7-9
TGTGCCAGCAGCTTAGAGCTGAACACTGAAGCTTTCTTT
CASSLELNTEAFF
>TRBJ2-7|-|-|TRBV18
TGTGCCAGCTCACCCGTTGTTGGGGCCCCCCACGAGCAGTACTTC
CASSPVVGAPHEQYF
>TRBJ2-5|-|-|TRBV7-4
TGTGCCAGCAGCTTGAACAGGGTACAAGAGACCCAGTACTTC
CASSLNRVQETQYF
>TRBJ1-1|once|-|TRBV5-1
TGCGCCAGCAGCCCTACCAATTGGAACACTGAAGCTTTCTTT
CASSPTNWNTEAFF
>TRBJ1-1|-|TRBD1|TRBV6-2/TRBV6-3
TGTGCCAGCAGTAATCAGGGGGGCTGGGTCGACACTGAAGCTTTCTTT
CASSNQGGWVDTEAFF
>TRBJ2-5|-|-|TRBV19
TGTGCCAGTAGTATACAGGGGAGACAAGAGACCCAGTACTTC
CASSIQGRQETQYF
>TRBJ2-7|-|-|TRBV7-2
TGTGCCAGCAGCTTAAAACTACCTCCTGGCGAGCAGTACTTC
CASSLKLPPGEQYF
>TRBJ1-4|-|TRBD1|TRBV7-9
TGTGCCACCACCAGGGACAGGGGTGGTGAAAAACTGTTTTTT
CATTRDRGGEKLFF
>TRBJ2-3|-|-|TRBV5-4
TGTGCCAGCAGCTTGGCGGCAGACTTCCTCACAGATACGCAGTATTTT
CASSLAADFLTDTQYF
>TRBJ2-3|-|-|TRBV6-2/TRBV6-3
TGTGCCAGCAGTTACCACGCGGGGCGCACAGATACGCAGTATTTT
CASSYHAGRTDTQYF
>TRBJ1-5|-|-|TRBV19
TGTGCCAGTAGAAGGTCCAGGGCAAATCAGCCCCAGCATTTT
CASRRSRANQPQHF
>TRBJ1-3|-|-|TRBV5-8
TGTGCCAGCAGAGCCCTAGACCCAGTCTCTGGAAACACCATATATTTT
CASRALDPVSGNTIYF
>TRBJ1-4|-|TRBD1|TRBV4-3
TGCGCCAGCAGCCAAAAGGGACAGGGAAATGAAAAACTGTTTTTT
CASSQKGQGNEKLFF
>TRBJ2-2|-|TRBD1|TRBV27
TGTGCCAGCAGGCTGGGACAGGGGTACGGGGAGCTGTTTTTT
CASRLGQGYGELFF
>TRBJ1-3|-|-|TRBV9
TGTGCCAGCAGCGTAGCTAACTCTGGAAACACCATATATTTT
CASSVANSGNTIYF
>TRBJ1-5|-|-|TRBV19
TGTGCCAGTAGTATAGGACCGGGGGTCTATTCCGGCAATCAGCCCCAGCATTTT
CASSIGPGVYSGNQPQHF
>TRBJ2-3|-|-|TRBV15
TGTGCCACCAGCCTGCTAACGAGGTCGAGCACAGATACGCAGTATTTT
CATSLLTRSSTDTQYF
>TRBJ2-5|-|-|TRBV6-1
TGTGCCAGCAGTGAAGCCCTGGCTAGCTGGGAGACCCAGTACTTC
CASSEALASWETQYF
>TRBJ1-5|-|TRBD1|TRBV5-6
TGTGCCAGCAGCTACGGACAGGGGCGAAATCAGCCCCAGCATTTT
CASSYGQGRNQPQHF
>TRBJ1-6|-|-|TRBV25-1
TGTGCCAGCAGTGTCAAGCCGCGGGGCTATAATTCACCCCTCCACTTT
CASSVKPRGYNSPLHF
>TRBJ2-1|-|-|TRBV4-3
TGCGCCAGCAGCCAAGCTCGGGGCTCCTACAATGAGCAGTTCTTC
CASSQARGSYNEQFF
>TRBJ2-1|-|TRBD2|TRBV5-4
TGTGCCAGCAGCTTGGAGAGCGGGGGGGCAGGAAATGAGCAGTTCTTC
CASSLESGGAGNEQFF
>TRBJ2-7|-|-|TRBV6-2/TRBV6-3
TGTGCCAGCAGTCCCTCTGCGGACTATAACGAGCAGTACTTC
CASSPSADYNEQYF
>TRBJ1-5|once|-|TRBV19
TGTGCCAGTATCCCAAGTCGGGGGTCAGGGCAGCCCCAGCATTTT
CASIPSRGSGQPQHF